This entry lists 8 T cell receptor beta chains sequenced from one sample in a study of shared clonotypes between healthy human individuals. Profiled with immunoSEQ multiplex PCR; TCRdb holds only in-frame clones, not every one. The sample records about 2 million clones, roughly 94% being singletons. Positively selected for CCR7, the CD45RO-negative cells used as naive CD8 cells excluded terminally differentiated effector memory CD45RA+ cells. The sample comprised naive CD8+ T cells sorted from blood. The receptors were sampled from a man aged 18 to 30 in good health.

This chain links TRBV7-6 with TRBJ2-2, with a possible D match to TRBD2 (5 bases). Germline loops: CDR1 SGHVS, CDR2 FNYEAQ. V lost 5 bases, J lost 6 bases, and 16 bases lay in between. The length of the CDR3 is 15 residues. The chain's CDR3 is CASSPSWGAPGELFF. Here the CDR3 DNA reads TGTGCCAGCAGCCCCTCTTGGGGAGCACCCGGGGAGCTGTTTTTT.

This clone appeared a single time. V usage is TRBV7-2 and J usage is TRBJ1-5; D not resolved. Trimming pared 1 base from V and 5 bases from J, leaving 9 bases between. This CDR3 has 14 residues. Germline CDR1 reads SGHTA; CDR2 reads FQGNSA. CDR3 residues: CASSLGGSDQPQHF. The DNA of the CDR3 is TGTGCCAGCAGCTTAGGAGGTTCGGATCAGCCCCAGCATTTT.

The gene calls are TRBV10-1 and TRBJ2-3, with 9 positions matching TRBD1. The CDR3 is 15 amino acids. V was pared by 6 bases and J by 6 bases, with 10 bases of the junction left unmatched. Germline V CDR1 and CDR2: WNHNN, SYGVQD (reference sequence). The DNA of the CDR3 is TGCGCCAGCAGAGCTCCCAAAGACAGGGGGGATACGCAGTATTTT. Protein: CASRAPKDRGDTQYF.

The CDR3: CASSQGVSPYEQYF. The CDR3 nucleotides read TGCGCCAGCAGCCAAGGAGTTAGCCCCTACGAGCAGTACTTC. The rearrangement uses TRBV4-1 and TRBJ2-7; the D is unclear. Germline V gene lookup returns CDR1 MGHRA and CDR2 YSYEKL. This CDR3 comprises 14 residues. The ends were cut back, 1 base at V and 2 bases at J, with 9 bases in the middle.

The CDR3 loop reads CAWSVGGGTDTQYF. CDR3 DNA sequence: TGTGCCTGGAGTGTAGGGGGGGGCACAGATACGCAGTATTTT. The V and J genes are TRBV30 and TRBJ2-3; tentatively, D is TRBD2 (7 bases). This CDR3 is 14 amino acids long. V lost 0 bases to trimming and J lost 1 base, with 8 bases between them. Germline loops: CDR1 GTSNPN, CDR2 SVGIG (reference sequence).

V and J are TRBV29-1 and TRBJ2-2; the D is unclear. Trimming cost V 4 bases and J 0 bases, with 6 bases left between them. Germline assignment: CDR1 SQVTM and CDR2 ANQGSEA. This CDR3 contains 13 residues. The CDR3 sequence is CSVGGSNTGELFF. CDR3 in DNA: TGCAGCGTTGGAGGTTCGAACACCGGGGAGCTGTTTTTT.

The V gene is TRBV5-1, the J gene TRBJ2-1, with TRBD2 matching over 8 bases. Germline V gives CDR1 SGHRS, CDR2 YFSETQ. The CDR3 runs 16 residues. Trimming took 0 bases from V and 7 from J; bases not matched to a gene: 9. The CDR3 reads CASSLVAGGPPNEQFF. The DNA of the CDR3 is TGCGCCAGCAGCTTGGTCGCGGGGGGCCCTCCTAATGAGCAGTTCTTC. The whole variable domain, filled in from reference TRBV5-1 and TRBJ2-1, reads KAGVTQTPRYLIKTRGQQVTLSCSPISGHRSVSWYQQTPGQGLQFLFEYFSETQRNKGNFPGRFSGRQFSNSRSEMNVSTLELGDSALYLCASSLVAGGPPNEQFFGPGTRLTVL.

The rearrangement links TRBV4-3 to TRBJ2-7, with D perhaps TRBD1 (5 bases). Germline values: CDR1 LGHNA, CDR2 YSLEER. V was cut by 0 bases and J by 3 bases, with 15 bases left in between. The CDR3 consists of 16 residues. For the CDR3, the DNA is TGCGCCAGCAGCCAAGAGGTGCAGGGCACGGTCTACGAGCAGTACTTC. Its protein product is CASSQEVQGTVYEQYF.